Sequencing of this T cell receptor (beta chain) was carried out in a study of blood T cell repertoires in COVID-19. Study at large: Samples came from the United States, Italy and Spain, spanning acute and convalescent COVID-19. Nucleic acid was either cDNA or gDNA, and it came from T cells, B-cell-depleted T cells, or PBMCs.

As originally analysed: For nucleated cells, counts were estimated from reference gene primer amplification. The assay was immunoSEQ multiplex PCR, and TCRdb's table has in-frame clones only and misses some. The DNA was the basis for D and trimming; V, J and clone size are from that table. The sample contains about 270,000 clones, 83% of which appear only once. The junction had 5 bases not matched to a gene; V was cut back by 2 bases and J by 7 bases. CDR1 MNHNS and CDR2 SASEGT come from the germline V gene. The length of the CDR3 is 15 residues. The material sequenced was peripheral blood. This chain joins TRBV6-1 and TRBJ1-4; TRBD1 matches at 9 bases. The source of this sequence is a woman between 45 and 65 years old who had recovered from COVID-19. CDR3 nucleotide sequence: TGTGCCAGCAGTGAAAGGGGACAGGGTAGTGAAAAACTGTTTTTT. This encodes CASSERGQGSEKLFF.